Given below is one TCR beta chain in context. This entry is derived from a study of T cells in women clearing cervical HPV infection. The method was immunoSEQ multiplex PCR; TCRdb's version includes in-frame clones alone and lacks a portion of them. This sample's table reports 23,000 or so clones. Sequenced material: blood buffy coat. The TCR was taken from a woman aged 18 to 75 with a cervical HPV16 infection that either progressed to CIN3+ or cleared (not recorded which).

This chain's CDR3 is CSAHYRGRGGYTF. CDR3 bases read: TGCAGTGCTCATTACAGGGGGCGGGGTGGC. This chain joins TRBV20-1 and TRBJ1-2; TRBD1 matches 9 bases. The CDR3 end falls 3 residues outside the read, so it is completed with the germline J gene. CDR1 DFQATT and CDR2 SNEGSKA come from the germline V gene (reference sequence). The CDR3 runs 13 residues. Losses at the gene ends were 5 bases for V and 7 bases for J; bases not matched to a gene: 8.